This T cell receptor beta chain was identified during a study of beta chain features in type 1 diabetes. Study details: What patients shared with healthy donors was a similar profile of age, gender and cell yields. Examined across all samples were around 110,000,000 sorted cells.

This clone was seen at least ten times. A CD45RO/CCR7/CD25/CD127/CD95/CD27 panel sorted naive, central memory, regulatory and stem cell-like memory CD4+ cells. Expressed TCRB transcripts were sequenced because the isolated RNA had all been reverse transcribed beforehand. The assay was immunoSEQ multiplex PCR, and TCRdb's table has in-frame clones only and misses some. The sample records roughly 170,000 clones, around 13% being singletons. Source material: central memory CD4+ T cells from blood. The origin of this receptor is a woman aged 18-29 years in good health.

The CDR3 DNA reads TGTGCCAGCAGCTTAGATGGGGACAGAGAGCAGTTCTTC. Translated: CASSLDGDREQFF. This sequence joins TRBV7-2 and TRBJ2-1; the match to TRBD1 covers 7 bases. CDR1 SGHTA and CDR2 FQGNSA come from the germline V gene. V lost 1 base to trimming and J lost 10 bases; unmatched junction nucleotides: 4. The CDR3 sequence is 13 residues long.